Sequencing of this T cell receptor (beta chain) was carried out in a study of blood T cell repertoires in COVID-19. Repertoires were generated with immunoSEQ multiplex PCR, while TCRdb's copy carries only in-frame clones and drops some. The sample lists a few hundred thousand clones, 90% to 95% seen once, with 1% to 1.5% in the top ten. Germline trimming cut 4 bases from V and 5 bases from J; bases unmatched to any gene: 11. From germline, CDR1 is SGHRS and CDR2 YFSETQ. This CDR3 spans 15 amino acids. The TCR sequence derives from a human donor in a cohort exposed to, infected with or recovered from COVID-19 (not recorded which). The donor label of this sample is uncertain. The chain joins TRBV5-1 to TRBJ2-7; 8 bases match TRBD2. The sample was PBMCs or T cells enriched from blood (not recorded which). The CDR3 DNA sequence: TGCGCCAGCAGCCCCGACGGGAGGGGATGGAACGAGCAGTACTTC. Protein: CASSPDGRGWNEQYF.